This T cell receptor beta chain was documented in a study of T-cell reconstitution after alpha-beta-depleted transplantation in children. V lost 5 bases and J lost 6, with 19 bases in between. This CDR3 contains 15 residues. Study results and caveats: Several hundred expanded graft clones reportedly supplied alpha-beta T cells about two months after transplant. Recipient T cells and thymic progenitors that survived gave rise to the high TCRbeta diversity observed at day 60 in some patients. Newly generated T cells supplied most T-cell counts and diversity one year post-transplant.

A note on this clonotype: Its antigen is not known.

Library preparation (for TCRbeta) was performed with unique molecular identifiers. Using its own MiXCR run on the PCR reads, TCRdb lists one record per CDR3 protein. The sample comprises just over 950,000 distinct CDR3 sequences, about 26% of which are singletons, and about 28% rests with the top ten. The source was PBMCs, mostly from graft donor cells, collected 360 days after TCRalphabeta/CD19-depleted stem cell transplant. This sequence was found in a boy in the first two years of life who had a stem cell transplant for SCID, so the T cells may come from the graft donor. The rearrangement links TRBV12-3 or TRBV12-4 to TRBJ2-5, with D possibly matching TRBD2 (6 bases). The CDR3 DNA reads TGTGCCAGCAGTCAACGGAGTGGCGGGATACAGACCCAGTACTTC. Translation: CASSQRSGGIQTQYF.